The 2 T cell receptor beta chains listed next were all sequenced from one sample in a study of T cells in Graves' hyperthyroidism and ophthalmopathy. RNA transcripts provided the source from which TCR beta CDR3 regions were amplified. The TCR CDR3 first-round RT-PCR relied on the HTBI primer set. TCRdb called the multiplex PCR reads again in MiXCR, with one record for every CDR3 protein. The table has around 480,000 distinct CDR3 sequences, 13% to 15% seen once. What was sequenced was blood. The origin of the receptors is a young woman with Graves' hyperthyroidism.

Worth noting for this clonotype: A much larger clone differs from this one at a single base, so this may be a read error. The chain carries TRBV9 and TRBJ1-1; D is ambiguous. Trimming pared 6 bases from V and 4 bases from J, leaving 13 bases between. Germline loops: CDR1 SGDLS, CDR2 YYNGEE. CDR3 size: 13 residues. CDR3 DNA sequence: TGTGCCAGCAATGCTATAGGGAGCACTGAAGCTTTCTTT. This gives the protein CASNAIGSTEAFF.

At least ten counts were recorded for this clonotype. This chain connects TRBV2 to TRBJ1-5, with D uncertain. Germline CDR1 SNHLY, CDR2 FYNNEI. V lost 4 bases to trimming and J lost 7 bases, with 11 bases between them. The CDR3 sequence is 13 residues long. In DNA, the CDR3 is TGTGCCAGCAGTGGGGGAAGAAGGCAGCCCCAGCATTTT. Translating gives CASSGGRRQPQHF.